A single sample gave rise to the 17 T cell receptor beta chains below, sequenced in a study of PD-L1 blockade in urothelial cancer. Time point: peripheral blood 6 weeks after treatment start. The protocol was immunoSEQ multiplex PCR, while the TCRdb copy is restricted to in-frame clones and leaves out a portion. Of nearly 50,000 clones in the sample, under 85% were seen once. This specimen was PBMCs, taken around atezolizumab (anti-PD-L1) treatment. The receptors come from a man over 45 with urothelial cancer.

The rearrangement links TRBV11-2 to TRBJ2-5; no firm D call. The germline V and J ends were trimmed by 3 bases and 4 bases, with 3 bases remaining between them. Germline-derived CDR1 and CDR2 are SGHAT and FQNNGV. CDR3 length equals 11 residues. The CDR3 DNA reads as TGTGCCAGCAGCTTTCGAGAGACCCAGTACTTC. Encoded protein: CASSFRETQYF.

This rearrangement joins TRBV7-2 to TRBJ2-5; TRBD2 agrees at 12 bases. CDR1 is SGHTA, CDR2 FQGNSA, per germline. The CDR3 spans 15 residues. V was clipped by 6 bases and J by 2 bases; unmatched bases: 4. The CDR3 bases are TGTGCCAGCAGACGGACTAGCGGGAAGCAAGAGACCCAGTACTTC. Its translation is CASRRTSGKQETQYF.

This chain connects TRBV9 to TRBJ2-3; TRBD1 is a possible D gene (5 bases). V was clipped by 0 bases and J by 1 base, with 12 bases between them. The CDR3 consists of 16 residues. Germline lookup yields CDR1 SGDLS and CDR2 YYNGEE. The CDR3 is CASSVGGRVGTDTQYF. In DNA, the CDR3 is TGTGCCAGCAGCGTAGGGGGCAGGGTCGGCACAGATACGCAGTATTTT. The full variable domain, rest sourced from reference TRBV9 and TRBJ2-3, is DSGVTQTPKHLITATGQRVTLRCSPRSGDLSVYWYQQSLDQGLQFLIQYYNGEERAKGNILERFSAQQFPDLHSELNLSSLELGDSALYFCASSVGGRVGTDTQYFGPGTRLTVL.

The rearrangement joins TRBV7-2 to TRBJ2-5; 13 bases line up with TRBD2. Trimming removed 4 bases from V and 13 bases from J; junction bases left unmatched: 6. The CDR3 has 13 residues. In germline, CDR1 is SGHTA, CDR2 FQGNSA. For the CDR3, the DNA is TGTGCCAGCAGCTCTGGGACTAGCGGGGAACCGTACTTC. Its protein product is CASSSGTSGEPYF.

This clone is a singleton in its sample. The chain employs TRBV5-6 and TRBJ2-7, with 7 nucleotides matching TRBD2. CDR3 length: 14 amino acids. Trimming removed 0 bases from V and 2 bases from J; junction bases left unmatched: 2. CDR1 and CDR2 from the germline V gene are SGHDT and YYEEEE. For the CDR3, the DNA is TGTGCCAGCAGCTTGGGGGGAGGGACCTACGAGCAGTACTTC. Protein product: CASSLGGGTYEQYF.

CDR3 sequence reads: CASSPISDSPYGYTF. CDR3 DNA sequence: TGTGCCAGCTCACCGATTTCAGATTCTCCCTATGGCTACACCTTC. J is TRBJ1-2 and V is TRBV18; D gene unclear. Germline CDR1 is KGHSH and CDR2 is LQKENI. Trimming pared 3 bases from V and 4 bases from J, leaving 15 bases between. The CDR3 contains 15 residues.

V gene TRBV11-2 combines with J gene TRBJ2-1, with 7 nucleotides matching TRBD2. The germline gives CDR1 SGHAT, CDR2 FQNNGV. Trimming removed 1 base from V and 7 bases from J; junction bases left unmatched: 7. CDR3 size: 15 residues. The CDR3 spells CASSLGWTSYNEQFF. The CDR3 DNA sequence: TGTGCCAGCAGCTTAGGCTGGACTAGTTATAATGAGCAGTTCTTC.

The V and J genes are TRBV7-2 and TRBJ1-1; 7 nucleotides match TRBD1. The V segment lost 4 bases and the J segment 0 bases; nucleotides outside the gene matches: 8. Germline-derived CDR1 and CDR2 are SGHTA and FQGNSA. The CDR3 consists of 16 residues. Here the CDR3 reads CASSSGQVWVNTEAFF. DNA of the CDR3: TGTGCCAGCAGCTCTGGACAGGTCTGGGTGAACACTGAAGCTTTCTTT.

The chain couples TRBV6-1 to TRBJ1-4; 7 bases are a match to TRBD1. From germline, CDR1 is MNHNS and CDR2 SASEGT. The CDR3 contains 14 residues. Germline trimming cut 10 bases from V and 6 bases from J; bases unmatched to any gene: 11. For the CDR3, the DNA is TGTGCCACCCTTCCCGGGACAGACCATGAAAAACTGTTTTTT. Its translation is CATLPGTDHEKLFF.

The rearrangement links TRBV9 to TRBJ2-1; 7 nucleotides line up with TRBD2. Germline loops: CDR1 SGDLS, CDR2 YYNGEE. CDR3 size: 14 residues. V lost 0 bases and J lost 6; bases outside the gene matches: 3. In nucleotides, the CDR3 is TGTGCCAGCAGCGTAGGGGGAGGGATCAATGAGCAGTTCTTC. This sequence encodes CASSVGGGINEQFF.

The chain couples TRBV9 to TRBJ2-1, with D tentatively TRBD2 (5 bases). CDR3 length equals 14 residues. Germline CDR1 and CDR2: SGDLS and YYNGEE. Trimming took off 3 bases at V and 0 bases at J, with 7 bases between the two ends. CDR3 loop: CASSGRDSYNEQFF. CDR3 DNA sequence: TGTGCCAGCAGCGGCCGGGACTCCTACAATGAGCAGTTCTTC.

This clone was recorded once. The CDR3 sequence: CAWTRDYQETQYF. The DNA of the CDR3 is TGTGCCTGGACTCGGGACTACCAAGAGACCCAGTACTTC. This chain connects TRBV30 to TRBJ2-5, with D perhaps TRBD2 (6 bases). With 4 bases removed from V and 0 bases from J, the gap between germline ends came to 9 bases. The CDR3 is made up of 13 amino acids. Germline CDR1 reads GTSNPN; CDR2 reads SVGIG (reference sequence).

This clone was detected only a few times. The chain uses TRBV4-1 and TRBJ2-7; TRBD2 aligns across 13 bases. V dropped 3 bases and J dropped 0; count of bases not matched to a gene: 5. Germline lookup yields CDR1 MGHRA and CDR2 YSYEKL. The length of the CDR3 is 17 residues. As DNA, the CDR3 is TGCGCCAGCAGCCAGCTGGGACTAGCGGGAATCTCCTACGAGCAGTACTTC. Encoded protein: CASSQLGLAGISYEQYF.

V usage is TRBV27 and J usage is TRBJ2-7; weak D call: TRBD2 (6 bases). CDR3 size: 16 residues. V gave up 5 bases and J gave up 2 bases, with 19 bases separating them. CDR1 and CDR2 (germline): MNHEY, SMNVEV (reference sequence). The DNA of the CDR3 is TGTGCCAGCAGTCCCAGCTTTGGTCAGCGGGCCTACGAGCAGTACTTC. Amino acids: CASSPSFGQRAYEQYF.

In its sample, this clone was seen once. The chain uses TRBV5-1 and TRBJ2-2; perhaps TRBD1 as D (6 bases). Germline values: CDR1 SGHRS, CDR2 YFSETQ. This CDR3 contains 15 residues. V lost 2 bases and J lost 7, with 15 bases in between. The DNA of the CDR3 is TGCGCCAGCAGCTTTAGGCAGGGGCTAGGCGGGGAGCTGTTTTTT. Amino acids: CASSFRQGLGGELFF.

The genes are TRBV7-8 and TRBJ2-7; 9 nucleotides agree with TRBD1. CDR1 is SGHVS, CDR2 FQNEAQ, per germline. Germline trimming cut 1 base from V and 3 bases from J; bases unmatched to any gene: 7. The CDR3 is 16 residues long. The CDR3 sequence: CASSLGGGQGVYEQYF. The CDR3 bases are TGTGCCAGCAGCTTAGGGGGGGGACAGGGAGTCTACGAGCAGTACTTC.

The chain is built from TRBV29-1 and TRBJ2-7; a possible D gene is TRBD1 (5 bases). The germline gives CDR1 SQVTM, CDR2 ANQGSEA. Trimming removed 7 bases from V and 6 bases from J, with 19 bases in between. The CDR3 spans 13 residues. Here the CDR3 DNA reads TGCAGCGGGAAGGACAACCAGTTTGCCGAGCAGTACTTC. Its protein is CSGKDNQFAEQYF.